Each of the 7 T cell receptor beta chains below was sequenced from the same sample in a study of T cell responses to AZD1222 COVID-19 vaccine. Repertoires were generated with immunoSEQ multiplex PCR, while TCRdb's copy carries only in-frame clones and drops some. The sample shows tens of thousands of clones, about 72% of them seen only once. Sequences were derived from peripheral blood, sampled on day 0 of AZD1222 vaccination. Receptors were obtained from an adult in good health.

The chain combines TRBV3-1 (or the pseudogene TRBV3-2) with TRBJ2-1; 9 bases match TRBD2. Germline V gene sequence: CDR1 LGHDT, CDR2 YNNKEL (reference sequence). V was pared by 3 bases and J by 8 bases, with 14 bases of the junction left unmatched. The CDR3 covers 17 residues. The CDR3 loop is CASSHRFSGRAGDEQFF. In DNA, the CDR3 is TGTGCCAGCAGCCACCGATTTAGCGGGAGAGCCGGGGATGAGCAGTTCTTC.

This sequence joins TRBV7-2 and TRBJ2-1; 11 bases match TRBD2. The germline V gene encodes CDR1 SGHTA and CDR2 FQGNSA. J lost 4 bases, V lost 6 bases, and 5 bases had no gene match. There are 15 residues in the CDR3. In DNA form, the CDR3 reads TGTGCCAGCAGTAGCGGGAGGGCCGGGTACAATGAGCAGTTCTTC. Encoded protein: CASSSGRAGYNEQFF.

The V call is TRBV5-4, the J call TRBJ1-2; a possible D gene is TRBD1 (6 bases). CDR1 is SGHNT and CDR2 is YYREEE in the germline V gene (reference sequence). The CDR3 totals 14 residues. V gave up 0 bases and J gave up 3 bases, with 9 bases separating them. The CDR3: CASSLDRAYYGYTF. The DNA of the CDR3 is TGTGCCAGCAGCTTGGACAGGGCTTACTATGGCTACACCTTC.

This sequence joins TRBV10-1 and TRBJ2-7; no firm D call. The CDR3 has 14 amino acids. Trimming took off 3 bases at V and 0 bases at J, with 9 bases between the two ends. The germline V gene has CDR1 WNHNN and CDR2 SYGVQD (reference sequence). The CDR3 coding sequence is TGCGCCAGCAGTGACGGCCCGCACTCCTACGAGCAGTACTTC. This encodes CASSDGPHSYEQYF.

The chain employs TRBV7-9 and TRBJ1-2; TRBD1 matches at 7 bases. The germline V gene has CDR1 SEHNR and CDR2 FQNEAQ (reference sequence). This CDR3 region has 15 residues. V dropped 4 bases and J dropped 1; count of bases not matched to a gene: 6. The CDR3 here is CASSSGTALNYGYTF. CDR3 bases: TGTGCCAGCAGCTCCGGGACAGCTCTTAACTATGGCTACACCTTC.

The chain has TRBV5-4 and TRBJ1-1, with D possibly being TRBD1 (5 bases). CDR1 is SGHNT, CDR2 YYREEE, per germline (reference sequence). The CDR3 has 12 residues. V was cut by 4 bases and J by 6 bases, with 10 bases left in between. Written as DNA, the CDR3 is TGTGCCAGCAGCCACGACAGATCTGAAGCTTTCTTT. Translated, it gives CASSHDRSEAFF.

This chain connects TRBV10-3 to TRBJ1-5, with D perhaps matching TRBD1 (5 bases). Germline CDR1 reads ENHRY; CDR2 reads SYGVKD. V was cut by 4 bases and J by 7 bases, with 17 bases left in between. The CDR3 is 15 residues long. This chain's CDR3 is CAISGGTDPGQPQHF. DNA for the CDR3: TGTGCCATCAGTGGAGGGACCGATCCAGGCCAGCCCCAGCATTTT.